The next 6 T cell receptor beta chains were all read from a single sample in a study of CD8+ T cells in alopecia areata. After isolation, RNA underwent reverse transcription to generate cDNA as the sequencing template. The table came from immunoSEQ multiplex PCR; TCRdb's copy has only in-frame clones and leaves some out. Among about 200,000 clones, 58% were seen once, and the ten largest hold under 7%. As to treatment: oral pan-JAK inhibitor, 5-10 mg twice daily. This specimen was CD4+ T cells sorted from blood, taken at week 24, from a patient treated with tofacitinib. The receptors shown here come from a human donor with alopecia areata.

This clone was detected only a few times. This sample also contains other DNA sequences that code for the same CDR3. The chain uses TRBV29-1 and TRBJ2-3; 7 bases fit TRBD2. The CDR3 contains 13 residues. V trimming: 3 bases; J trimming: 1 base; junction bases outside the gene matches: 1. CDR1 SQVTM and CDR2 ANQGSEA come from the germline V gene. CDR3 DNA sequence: TGCAGCGTTGAGAGCGGGGGCACAGATACGCAGTATTTT. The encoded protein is CSVESGGTDTQYF.

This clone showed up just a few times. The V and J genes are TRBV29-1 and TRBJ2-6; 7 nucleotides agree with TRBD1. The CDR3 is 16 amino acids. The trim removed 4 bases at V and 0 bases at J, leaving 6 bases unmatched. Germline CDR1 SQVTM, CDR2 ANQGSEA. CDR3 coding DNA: TGCAGCGTTGTGAAGACAGGGCTCTCTGGGGCCAACGTCCTGACTTTC. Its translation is CSVVKTGLSGANVLTF. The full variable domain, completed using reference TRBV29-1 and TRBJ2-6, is SAVISQKPSRDICQRGTSLTIQCQVDSQVTMMFWYRQQPGQSLTLIATANQGSEATYESGFVIDKFPISRPNLTFSTLTVSNMSPEDSSIYLCSVVKTGLSGANVLTFGAGSRLTVL.

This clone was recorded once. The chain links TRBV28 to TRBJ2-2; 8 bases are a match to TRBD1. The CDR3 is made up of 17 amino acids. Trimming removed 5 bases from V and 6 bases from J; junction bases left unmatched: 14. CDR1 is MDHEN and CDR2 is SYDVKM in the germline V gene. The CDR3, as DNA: TGTGCCAGCAGTCCTCCGGGACAGGTGTTAGTGGCCGGGGAGCTGTTTTTT. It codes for CASSPPGQVLVAGELFF.

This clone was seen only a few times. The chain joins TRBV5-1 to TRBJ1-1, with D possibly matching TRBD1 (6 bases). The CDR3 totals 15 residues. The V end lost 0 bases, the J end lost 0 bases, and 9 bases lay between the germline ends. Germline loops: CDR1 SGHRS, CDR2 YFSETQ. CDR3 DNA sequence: TGCGCCAGCAGCTTGGCCCAGGGGCTGAACACTGAAGCTTTCTTT. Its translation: CASSLAQGLNTEAFF.

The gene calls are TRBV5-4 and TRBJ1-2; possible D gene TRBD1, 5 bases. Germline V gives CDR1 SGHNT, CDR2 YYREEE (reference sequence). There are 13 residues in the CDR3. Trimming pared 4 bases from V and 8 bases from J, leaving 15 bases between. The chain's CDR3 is CASSQDGTVGYTF. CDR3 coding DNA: TGTGCCAGCAGCCAGGACGGGACTGTAGGCTACACCTTC.

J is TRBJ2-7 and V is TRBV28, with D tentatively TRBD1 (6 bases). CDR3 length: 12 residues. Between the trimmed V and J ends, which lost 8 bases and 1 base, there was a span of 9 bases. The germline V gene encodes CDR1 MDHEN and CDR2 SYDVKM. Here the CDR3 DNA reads TGTGCCAGCTCACAGGGTTCCTACGAGCAGTACTTC. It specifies CASSQGSYEQYF.